This T cell receptor beta chain was sequenced during a study of blood T cell repertoires in COVID-19. About the research overall: T cells, B-cell-depleted T cells, or PBMCs supplied cDNA or gDNA.

Sequencing was performed with immunoSEQ multiplex PCR; in TCRdb, only in-frame clones are kept and a portion is missing. Of 150,000 to 200,000 clones in the sample, under 95% were seen once. V gave up 3 bases and J gave up 9 bases, with 21 bases separating them. CDR3 length: 15 residues. Germline-derived CDR1 and CDR2 are SEHNR and FQNEAQ (reference sequence). This chain connects TRBV7-9 to TRBJ2-7; unclear D gene. The sequencing input was peripheral blood. This sequence originates from a man aged 18 to 30 with acute or convalescent COVID-19. CDR3 sequence (DNA): TGTGCCAGCAGCTTTTTTCCAAATCCCGTTCGCGGGCAGTACTTC. This gives the protein CASSFFPNPVRGQYF.